Listed here are 22 T cell receptor beta chains from one sample, sequenced in a study of shared clonotypes between healthy human individuals. Libraries were prepared by immunoSEQ multiplex PCR; TCRdb keeps only in-frame clonotypes and omits some of them. The sample holds 500,000 to 650,000 clones, around 78% seen once. Material: PBMCs. These receptors all come from a woman aged 40 to 50 in good health. Some clones in this sample may be carry-over from other donors' samples.

V and J are TRBV9 and TRBJ2-5; 14 nucleotides agree with TRBD2. The ends lost 4 bases at V and 10 bases at J; junction bases unmatched: 9. From germline, CDR1 is SGDLS and CDR2 YYNGEE. This CDR3 comprises 15 residues. CDR3 in DNA: TGTGCCAGCAGCCCGGGACTAGCGGGAGTTCAGGGCCAGTACTTC. This encodes CASSPGLAGVQGQYF.

The chain is built from TRBV13 and TRBJ1-1, with D unclear. The CDR3 consists of 13 residues. CDR1 PRHDT and CDR2 FYEKMQ come from the germline V gene (reference sequence). V lost 3 bases to trimming and J lost 0 bases, with 5 bases between them. CDR3 residues: CASSLALNTEAFF. CDR3 DNA: TGTGCCAGCAGCTTGGCCTTGAACACTGAAGCTTTCTTT. The variable domain in full, completed from reference TRBV13 and TRBJ1-1, reads AAGVIQSPRHLIKEKRETATLKCYPIPRHDTVYWYQQGPGQDPQFLISFYEKMQSDKGSIPDRFSAQQFSDYHSELNMSSLELGDSALYFCASSLALNTEAFFGQGTRLTVV.

This clone has only one observation. The rearrangement links TRBV6-6 to TRBJ2-7; D is possibly TRBD1 or TRBD2 (5 bases each). Germline loops: CDR1 MNHNY, CDR2 SVGAGI (reference sequence). The CDR3 spans 13 residues. Trimming removed 2 bases from V and 5 bases from J, with 10 bases in between. CDR3 amino acids: CASSYTRGDEQYF. CDR3 DNA sequence: TGTGCCAGCAGTTACACTAGGGGCGACGAGCAGTACTTC.

The chain has TRBV7-9 and TRBJ2-7, with 8 bases aligning to TRBD2. The germline CDR1 and CDR2 sequences are SEHNR and FQNEAQ (reference sequence). V shed 5 bases, J shed 4 bases, and the junction held 22 bases outside the gene matches. CDR3 length equals 19 residues. CDR3 bases: TGTGCCAGCAGCACTACTATGGCCCTAGCGGGCGGGGATGTATACGAGCAGTACTTC. Translated: CASSTTMALAGGDVYEQYF.

The genes are TRBV6-1 and TRBJ1-5; 7 bases are shared with TRBD1. CDR3 size: 15 residues. From germline, CDR1 is MNHNS and CDR2 SASEGT. V dropped 7 bases and J dropped 4; count of bases not matched to a gene: 10. CDR3 nucleotide sequence: TGTGCCAGCATTGGGCAGGGGGGAGGGAATCAGCCCCAGCATTTT. It yields the protein CASIGQGGGNQPQHF.

Remarks on this clone: A far larger clone is off by one base, so a read error is likely. The CDR3 spells CAWSELWGPGANVLTF. Here the CDR3 DNA reads TGTGCCTGGAGTGAATTATGGGGGCCTGGGGCCAACGTCCTGACTTTC. The rearrangement joins TRBV30 to TRBJ2-6; perhaps TRBD1 as D (6 bases). Trimming took off 1 base at V and 2 bases at J, with 12 bases between the two ends. The CDR3 length is 16 residues. Looked up from germline, CDR1 is GTSNPN and CDR2 is SVGIG (reference sequence).

The chain uses TRBV11-1 and TRBJ2-1; D is unresolved. The CDR3 sequence is 15 residues long. In germline, CDR1 is SGHAT, CDR2 FQDESV (reference sequence). V lost 5 bases and J lost 4, with 15 bases in between. CDR3 DNA sequence: TGTGCCAGCAGCCCTACCCGAAGCGCGTACAATGAGCAGTTCTTC. Its protein product is CASSPTRSAYNEQFF.

With regard to this clone: Mismatch with germline at one junction end may stem from a read error. The chain uses TRBV7-7 and TRBJ2-5; D is perhaps TRBD1 or TRBD2 (6 bases each). The V gene's germline CDR1 is SSHAT and CDR2 FNYEAQ (reference sequence). CDR3 length: 18 amino acids. The CDR3 reads CASSLRAIGGSAGETQYF. CDR3 bases: TGTGCTAGCAGCTTAAGGGCCATAGGGGGGAGTGCCGGGGAGACCCAGTACTTC.

CDR3 protein: CASSIRSVGGYEQYF. Here the CDR3 DNA reads TGTGCCAGTAGTATAAGGAGCGTTGGGGGCTACGAGCAGTACTTC. The chain uses TRBV19 and TRBJ2-7; D is tentatively TRBD1 or TRBD2 (5 bases each). Germline V CDR1 and CDR2: LNHDA, SQIVND (reference sequence). The CDR3 spans 15 residues. V was trimmed by 2 bases and J by 3 bases, leaving 14 bases between them.

This clone was seen a single time. The gene calls are TRBV9 and TRBJ2-2, with D possibly matching TRBD1 (6 bases). CDR3 length: 15 residues. Germline-derived CDR1 and CDR2 are SGDLS and YYNGEE. The germline V and J ends were trimmed by 0 bases and 3 bases, with 9 bases remaining between them. In nucleotides, the CDR3 is TGTGCCAGCAGCGTAGCCCAGGGGTACACCGGGGAGCTGTTTTTT. It codes for CASSVAQGYTGELFF.

The chain is built from TRBV29-1 and TRBJ2-4; TRBD1 or TRBD2 may be the D gene (6 bases each). V gave up 3 bases and J gave up 7 bases, with 13 bases separating them. The germline gives CDR1 SQVTM, CDR2 ANQGSEA. The CDR3 extends over 13 amino acids. The CDR3 bases are TGCAGCGTTGATGCACAGGGAGGTAACATTCAGTACTTC. Protein sequence: CSVDAQGGNIQYF.

About this clone: A read error may explain this, as a much larger clone is one base away. Other DNA sequences from this sample encode an identical CDR3 as well. The chain employs TRBV21-1 and TRBJ1-3. TRBV21-1 is labeled a pseudogene. This CDR3 has 18 residues. Written as DNA, the CDR3 is TGTGCCAGCAGGAAAGAAGGACCCCTGTTGGGCTCTGGAAACACCATATATTTT. This translates into CASRKEGPLLGSGNTIYF.

The chain uses TRBV5-4 and TRBJ2-5, with D perhaps matching TRBD2 (5 bases). Trimming removed 4 bases from V and 4 bases from J, with 11 bases in between. The CDR3 extends over 13 amino acids. In germline, CDR1 is SGHNT, CDR2 YYREEE (reference sequence). The chain's CDR3 is CASSPRGLETQYF. The CDR3 DNA follows: TGTGCCAGCAGCCCCCGAGGGTTAGAGACCCAGTACTTC.

Only one count was recorded for this clone. Distinct nucleotide sequences in the sample also encode this CDR3. This rearrangement joins TRBV10-2 to TRBJ1-1; D is ambiguous. CDR1 WSHSY and CDR2 SAAADI come from the germline V gene. This CDR3 contains 12 residues. The V and J ends lost 6 bases and 0 bases respectively, with 5 bases between them. The CDR3 bases are TGCGCCAGCAGGGGATTGAACACTGAAGCTTTCTTT. This codes for CASRGLNTEAFF.

This clone was detected only once. This specimen includes other DNA sequences encoding the same CDR3. V is TRBV28 and J is TRBJ1-3; D is undetermined. The V gene lost 3 bases and the J gene lost 1 base, with 7 bases spanning the gap. Per germline, CDR1 MDHEN and CDR2 SYDVKM. The CDR3 has 14 amino acids. The DNA of the CDR3 is TGTGCCAGCAGTTTGGCGGGGTCTGGAAACACCATATATTTT. This translates into CASSLAGSGNTIYF.

The chain couples TRBV7-8 to TRBJ2-7, with 8 bases fitting TRBD1. J lost 6 bases, V lost 3 bases, and 4 bases had no gene match. The germline gives CDR1 SGHVS, CDR2 FQNEAQ. The CDR3 extends over 13 amino acids. CDR3 nucleotides: TGTGCCAGCAGCTTCGGACAGGGAGGCGAGCAGTACTTC. Protein: CASSFGQGGEQYF.

The chain uses TRBV2 and TRBJ1-5, with D possibly TRBD1 on 5 matching bases. The CDR3 has 14 amino acids. The germline gives CDR1 SNHLY, CDR2 FYNNEI. Trimming shortened V by 7 bases and J by 6 bases, and 16 bases separated the two germline ends. CDR3 coding DNA: TGTGCCAGCACCCCGGAAGGGGTTTTTCAGCCCCAGCATTTT. Amino acid sequence: CASTPEGVFQPQHF. Full variable domain (rest looked up from reference TRBV2 and TRBJ1-5): EPEVTQTPSHQVTQMGQEVILRCVPISNHLYFYWYRQILGQKVEFLVSFYNNEISEKSEIFDDQFSVERPDGSNFTLKIRSTKLEDSAMYFCASTPEGVFQPQHFGDGTRLSIL.

The CDR3 spells CASSQVEETQYF. CDR3 bases: TGCGCCAGCAGCCAAGTCGAAGAGACCCAGTACTTC. The J gene is TRBJ2-5, the V gene TRBV4-3; the D is unclear. Per germline, CDR1 LGHNA and CDR2 YSLEER. V dropped 1 base and J dropped 3 bases, with 3 bases sitting between them. This CDR3 spans 12 amino acids.

The V gene is TRBV5-4, the J gene TRBJ2-2, with D tentatively TRBD2 (6 bases). The germline V and J ends were trimmed by 4 bases and 2 bases, with 18 bases remaining between them. The CDR3 sequence is 17 residues long. Germline V gene lookup returns CDR1 SGHNT and CDR2 YYREEE (reference sequence). The DNA of the CDR3 is TGTGCCAGCAGCCCCGGAGGGGCAGGGCGTAACACCGGGGAGCTGTTTTTT. Encoded protein: CASSPGGAGRNTGELFF.

This chain connects TRBV27 to TRBJ2-1; 9 bases map to TRBD1. Germline V lookup: CDR1 MNHEY, CDR2 SMNVEV (reference sequence). Trimming at V came to 6 bases and at J to 2 bases, leaving 8 bases not matched to a gene. This CDR3 is 16 amino acids long. This chain's CDR3 is CASSPGQGAPYNEQFF. Here the CDR3 DNA reads TGTGCCAGCAGCCCGGGACAGGGAGCCCCCTACAATGAGCAGTTCTTC.

This clone appeared many times. The chain links TRBV2 to TRBJ2-5; unclear D gene. The CDR3 runs to 15 residues. The ends were cut back, 1 base at V and 2 bases at J, with 11 bases in the middle. Germline V gene data show CDR1 as SNHLY and CDR2 as FYNNEI. The CDR3 reads CASSEVGLGQETQYF. The CDR3 nucleotides are TGTGCCAGCAGTGAAGTAGGGTTAGGGCAAGAGACCCAGTACTTC.

In the case of this clone: A read error is likely here: a far larger clone is one base away. Within the sample, other DNA sequences also encode this same CDR3. V usage is TRBV25-1 and J usage is TRBJ1-1; maybe TRBD1 (6 bases). Germline V CDR1 and CDR2: MGHDK, SYGVNS. The CDR3 is made up of 14 amino acids. The CDR3 bases are TGTGCCAGCAGTGAAAGGGGGTGGGGCACTGAAGCTTTCTTC. This translates into CASSERGWGTEAFF. Filled out from reference TRBV25-1 and TRBJ1-1, the complete variable domain reads EADIYQTPRYLVIGTGKKITLECSQTMGHDKMYWYQQDPGMELHLIHYSYGVNSTEKGDLSSESTVSRIRTEHFPLTLESARPSHTSQYLCASSERGWGTEAFFGQGTRLTVV.